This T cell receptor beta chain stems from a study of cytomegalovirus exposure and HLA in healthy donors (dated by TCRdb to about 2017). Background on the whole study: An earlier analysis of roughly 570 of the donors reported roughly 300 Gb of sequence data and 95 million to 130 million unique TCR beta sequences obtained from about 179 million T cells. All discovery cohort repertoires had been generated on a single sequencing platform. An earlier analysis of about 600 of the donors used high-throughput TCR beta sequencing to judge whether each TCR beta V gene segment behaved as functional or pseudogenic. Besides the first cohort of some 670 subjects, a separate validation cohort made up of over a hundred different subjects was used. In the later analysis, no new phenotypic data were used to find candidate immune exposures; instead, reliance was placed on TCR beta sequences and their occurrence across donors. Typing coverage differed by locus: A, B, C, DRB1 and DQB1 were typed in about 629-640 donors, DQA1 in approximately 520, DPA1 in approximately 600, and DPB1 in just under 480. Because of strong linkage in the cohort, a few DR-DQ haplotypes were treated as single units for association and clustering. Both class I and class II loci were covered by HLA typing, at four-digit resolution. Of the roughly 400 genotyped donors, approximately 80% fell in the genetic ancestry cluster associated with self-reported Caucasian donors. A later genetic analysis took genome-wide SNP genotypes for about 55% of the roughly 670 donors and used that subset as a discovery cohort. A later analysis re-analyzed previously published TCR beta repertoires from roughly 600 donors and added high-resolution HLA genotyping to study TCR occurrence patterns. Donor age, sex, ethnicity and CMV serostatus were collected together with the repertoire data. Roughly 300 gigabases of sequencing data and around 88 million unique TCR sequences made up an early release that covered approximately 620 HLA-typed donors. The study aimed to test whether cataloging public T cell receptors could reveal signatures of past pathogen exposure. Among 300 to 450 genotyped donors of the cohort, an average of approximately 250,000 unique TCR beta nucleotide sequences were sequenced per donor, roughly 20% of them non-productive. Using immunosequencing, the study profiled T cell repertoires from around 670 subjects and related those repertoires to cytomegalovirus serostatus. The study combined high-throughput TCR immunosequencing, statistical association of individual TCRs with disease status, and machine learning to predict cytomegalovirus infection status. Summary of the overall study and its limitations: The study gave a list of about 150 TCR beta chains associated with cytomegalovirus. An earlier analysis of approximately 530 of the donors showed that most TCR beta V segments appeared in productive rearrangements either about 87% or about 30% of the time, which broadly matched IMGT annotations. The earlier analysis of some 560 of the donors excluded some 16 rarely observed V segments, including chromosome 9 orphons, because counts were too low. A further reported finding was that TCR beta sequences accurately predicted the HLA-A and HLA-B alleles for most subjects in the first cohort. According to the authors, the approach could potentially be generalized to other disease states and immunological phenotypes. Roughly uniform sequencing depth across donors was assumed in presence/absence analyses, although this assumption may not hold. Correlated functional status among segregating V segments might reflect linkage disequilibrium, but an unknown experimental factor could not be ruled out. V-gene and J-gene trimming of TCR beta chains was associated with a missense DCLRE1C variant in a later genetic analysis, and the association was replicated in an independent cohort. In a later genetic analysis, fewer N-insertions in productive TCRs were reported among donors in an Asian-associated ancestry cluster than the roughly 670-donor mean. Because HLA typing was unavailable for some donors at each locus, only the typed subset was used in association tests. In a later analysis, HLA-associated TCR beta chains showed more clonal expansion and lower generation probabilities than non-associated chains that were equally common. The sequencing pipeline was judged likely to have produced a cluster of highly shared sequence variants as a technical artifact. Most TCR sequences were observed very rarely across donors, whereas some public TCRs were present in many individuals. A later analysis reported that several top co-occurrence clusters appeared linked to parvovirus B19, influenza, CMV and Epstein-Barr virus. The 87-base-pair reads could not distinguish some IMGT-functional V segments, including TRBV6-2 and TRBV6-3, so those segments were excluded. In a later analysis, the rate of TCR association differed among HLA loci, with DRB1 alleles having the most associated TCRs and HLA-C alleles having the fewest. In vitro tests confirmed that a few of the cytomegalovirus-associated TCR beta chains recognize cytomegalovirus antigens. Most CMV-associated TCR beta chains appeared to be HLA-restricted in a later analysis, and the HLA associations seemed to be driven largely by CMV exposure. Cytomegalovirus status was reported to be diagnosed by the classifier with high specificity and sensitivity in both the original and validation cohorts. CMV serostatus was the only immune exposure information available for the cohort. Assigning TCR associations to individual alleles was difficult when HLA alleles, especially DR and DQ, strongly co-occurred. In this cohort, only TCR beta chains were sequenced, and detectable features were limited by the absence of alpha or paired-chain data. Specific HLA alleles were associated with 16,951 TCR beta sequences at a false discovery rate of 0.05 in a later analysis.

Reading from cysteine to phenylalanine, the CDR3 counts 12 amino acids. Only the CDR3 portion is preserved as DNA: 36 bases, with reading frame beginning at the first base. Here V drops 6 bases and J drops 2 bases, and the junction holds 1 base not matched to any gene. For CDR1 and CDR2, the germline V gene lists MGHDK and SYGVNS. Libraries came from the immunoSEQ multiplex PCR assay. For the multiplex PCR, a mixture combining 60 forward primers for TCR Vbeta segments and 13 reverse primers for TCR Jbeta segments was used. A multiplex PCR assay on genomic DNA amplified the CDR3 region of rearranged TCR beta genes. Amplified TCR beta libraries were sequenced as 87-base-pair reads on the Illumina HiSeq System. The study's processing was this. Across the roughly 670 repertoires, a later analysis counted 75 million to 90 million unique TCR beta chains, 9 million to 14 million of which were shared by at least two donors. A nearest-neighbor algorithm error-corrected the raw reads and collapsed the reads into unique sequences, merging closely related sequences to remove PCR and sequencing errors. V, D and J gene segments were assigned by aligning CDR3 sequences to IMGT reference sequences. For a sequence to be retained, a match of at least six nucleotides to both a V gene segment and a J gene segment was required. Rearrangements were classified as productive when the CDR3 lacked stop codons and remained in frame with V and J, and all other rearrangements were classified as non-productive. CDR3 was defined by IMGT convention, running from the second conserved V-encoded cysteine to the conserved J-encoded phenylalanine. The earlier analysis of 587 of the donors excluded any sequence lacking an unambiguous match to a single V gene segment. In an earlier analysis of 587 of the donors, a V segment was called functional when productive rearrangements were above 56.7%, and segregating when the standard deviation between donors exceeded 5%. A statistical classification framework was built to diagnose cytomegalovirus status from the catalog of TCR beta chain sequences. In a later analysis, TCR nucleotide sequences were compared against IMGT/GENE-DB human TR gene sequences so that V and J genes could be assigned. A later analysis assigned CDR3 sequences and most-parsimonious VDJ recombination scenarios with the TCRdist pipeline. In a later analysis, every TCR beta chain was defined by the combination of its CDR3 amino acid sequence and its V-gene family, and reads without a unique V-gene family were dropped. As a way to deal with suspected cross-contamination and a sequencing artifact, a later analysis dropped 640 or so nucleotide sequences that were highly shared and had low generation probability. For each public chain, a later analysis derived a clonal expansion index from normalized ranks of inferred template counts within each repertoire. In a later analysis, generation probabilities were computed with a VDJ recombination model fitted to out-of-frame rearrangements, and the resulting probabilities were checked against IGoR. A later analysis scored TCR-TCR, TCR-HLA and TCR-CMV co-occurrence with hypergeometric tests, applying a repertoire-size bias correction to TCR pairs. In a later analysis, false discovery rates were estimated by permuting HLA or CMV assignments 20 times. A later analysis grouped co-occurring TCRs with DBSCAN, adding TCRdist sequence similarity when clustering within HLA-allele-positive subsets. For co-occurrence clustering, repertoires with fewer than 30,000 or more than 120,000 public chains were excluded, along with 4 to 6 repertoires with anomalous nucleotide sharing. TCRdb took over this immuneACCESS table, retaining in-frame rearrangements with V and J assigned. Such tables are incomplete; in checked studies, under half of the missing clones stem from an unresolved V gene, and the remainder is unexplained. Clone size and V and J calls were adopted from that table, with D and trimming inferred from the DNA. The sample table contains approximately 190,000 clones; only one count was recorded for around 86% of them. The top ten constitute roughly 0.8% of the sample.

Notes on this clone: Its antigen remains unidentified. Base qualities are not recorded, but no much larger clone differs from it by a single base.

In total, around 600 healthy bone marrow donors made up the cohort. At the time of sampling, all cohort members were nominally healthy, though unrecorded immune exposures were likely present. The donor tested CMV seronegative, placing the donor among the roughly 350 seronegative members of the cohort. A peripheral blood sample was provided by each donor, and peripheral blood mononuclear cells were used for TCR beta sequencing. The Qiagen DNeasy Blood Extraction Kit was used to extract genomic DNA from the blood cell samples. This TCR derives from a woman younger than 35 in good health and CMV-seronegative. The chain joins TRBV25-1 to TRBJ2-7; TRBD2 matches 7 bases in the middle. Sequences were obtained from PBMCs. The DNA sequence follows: TGTGCCAGCAGGACTAGCACCTACGAGCAGTACTTC. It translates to CASRTSTYEQYF.